The 23 T cell receptor beta chains below were found in one sample sequenced in a study of cytomegalovirus exposure and HLA in healthy donors. With 60 Vbeta and 13 Jbeta primers, the PCR was carried out. The method was immunoSEQ multiplex PCR; TCRdb's version includes in-frame clones alone and lacks a portion of them. The repertoire holds 110,000 to 150,000 clones, with 70% to 80% as singletons. The sequenced sample was PBMCs. The source of these receptors is a woman under 30 in good health and CMV-seropositive.

The chain uses TRBV6-7 and TRBJ1-6; TRBD1 matches at 10 bases. TRBV6-7 is designated an ORF whose function remains uncertain. The CDR3 runs 14 residues. The ends lost 5 bases at V and 7 bases at J; junction bases unmatched: 2. CDR3 in DNA: TGTGCCAGCAGTGAGGGACAGGGGAATTCACCCCTCCACTTT. It translates to CASSEGQGNSPLHF.

This clone has a handful of counts. V is TRBV23-1 and J is TRBJ1-4, with 7 bases fitting TRBD1. TRBV23-1 is an ORF for which the function is uncertain. V was clipped by 6 bases and J by 5 bases; unmatched bases: 12. The CDR3 has 16 amino acids. The CDR3 nucleotides are TGCGCCAGCAGACCAACAGTTAAGGGGGCCAATGAAAAACTGTTTTTT. It codes for CASRPTVKGANEKLFF.

V gene TRBV29-1 combines with J gene TRBJ1-4, with 8 bases identical to TRBD1. Germline V gene data show CDR1 as SQVTM and CDR2 as ANQGSEA. The CDR3 loop spans 16 amino acids. J lost 0 bases, V lost 4 bases, and 7 bases had no gene match. The CDR3 here is CSVGDRNKATNEKLFF. The DNA of the CDR3 is TGCAGCGTTGGGGACAGGAATAAGGCAACTAATGAAAAACTGTTTTTT.

This rearrangement joins TRBV7-2 to TRBJ2-3, with 7 bases lining up with TRBD2. The CDR3 loop spans 13 amino acids. Germline CDR1 reads SGHTA; CDR2 reads FQGNSA. V was pared by 4 bases and J by 7 bases, with 5 bases of the junction left unmatched. The CDR3 sequence: CASSSGLGYTQYF. The CDR3, as DNA: TGTGCCAGCAGCTCCGGACTAGGGTATACGCAGTATTTT.

V is TRBV6-5 and J is TRBJ1-5, with D unresolved. This CDR3 is built from 14 residues. Trimming removed 6 bases from V and 3 bases from J, with 12 bases in between. CDR1 MNHEY and CDR2 SVGAGI come from the germline V gene. The CDR3: CASSPVANNQPQHF. CDR3 sequence (DNA): TGTGCCAGCAGCCCCGTGGCAAACAATCAGCCCCAGCATTTT.

V is TRBV2 and J is TRBJ1-1; D gene unclear. CDR1 and CDR2 (germline): SNHLY, FYNNEI. The CDR3 runs 11 residues. Trimming stripped 11 bases from V and 0 bases from J, with 7 bases between. The CDR3 sequence is CAGRVNTEAFF. The CDR3 region has the DNA TGTGCCGGGAGGGTGAACACTGAAGCTTTCTTT.

This clone was seen a handful of times. V usage is TRBV28 and J usage is TRBJ1-1, with 7 bases aligning to TRBD1. Germline lookup yields CDR1 MDHEN and CDR2 SYDVKM. The CDR3 has 13 residues. Losses at the gene ends were 10 bases for V and 0 bases for J; bases not matched to a gene: 5. This chain's CDR3 is CATLGQLNTEAFF. The CDR3 nucleotides read TGTGCCACCTTGGGACAGCTGAACACTGAAGCTTTCTTT.

The chain couples TRBV5-1 to TRBJ2-2; TRBD1 agrees at 9 bases. Germline values: CDR1 SGHRS, CDR2 YFSETQ. The CDR3 extends over 18 amino acids. Losses at the gene ends were 4 bases for V and 4 bases for J; bases not matched to a gene: 14. The CDR3 is CASSVHGTGQFLTGELFF. In DNA form, the CDR3 reads TGCGCCAGCAGCGTCCACGGGACAGGGCAGTTTCTCACCGGGGAGCTGTTTTTT.

This clone was seen a few times. The chain links TRBV7-2 to TRBJ2-1, with D perhaps TRBD2 (6 bases). Trimming pared 1 base from V and 8 bases from J, leaving 15 bases between. Germline values: CDR1 SGHTA, CDR2 FQGNSA. The CDR3 sequence is 15 residues long. CDR3: CASSLDSTSRDEQFF. DNA for the CDR3: TGTGCCAGCAGCTTAGATAGTACTAGCAGGGATGAGCAGTTCTTC.

The chain combines TRBV10-3 with TRBJ1-6, with a weak D call TRBD1 (6 bases). The CDR3 contains 15 residues. V was trimmed by 3 bases and J by 6 bases, leaving 12 bases between them. CDR1 and CDR2 (germline): ENHRY, SYGVKD. This CDR3 reads CAISEQGNGNSPLHF. CDR3 coding DNA: TGTGCCATCAGTGAACAGGGAAACGGTAATTCACCCCTCCACTTT.

V and J are TRBV6-1 and TRBJ1-3; weak D call: TRBD1 (5 bases). The CDR3 contains 13 residues. Trimming left V 2 bases short and J 3 bases short, with 5 bases between. The germline CDR1 and CDR2 sequences are MNHNS and SASEGT. CDR3 DNA sequence: TGTGCCAGCAGTGAACAGGGTGGAAACACCATATATTTT. Amino acid sequence: CASSEQGGNTIYF.

This chain links TRBV27 with TRBJ2-2; TRBD1 is a possible D gene (5 bases). The CDR3 spans 13 residues. Germline values: CDR1 MNHEY, CDR2 SMNVEV (reference sequence). Between the trimmed V and J ends, which lost 6 bases and 4 bases, there was a span of 9 bases. The CDR3 DNA sequence: TGTGCCAGCAGGCAGGGTACCACCGGGGAGCTGTTTTTT. It specifies CASRQGTTGELFF.

This chain links TRBV25-1 with TRBJ1-3, with TRBD1 as a possible D gene (5 bases). V lost 0 bases to trimming and J lost 2 bases, with 8 bases between them. The CDR3 is made up of 15 amino acids. Germline V gives CDR1 MGHDK, CDR2 SYGVNS. CDR3 DNA: TGTGCCAGCAGTGAATACGGGGGGGCTGGAAACACCATATATTTT. Protein sequence: CASSEYGGAGNTIYF.

The rearrangement joins TRBV7-2 to TRBJ1-2, with D hard to call. Germline CDR1 and CDR2: SGHTA and FQGNSA. CDR3 size: 13 residues. V was clipped by 5 bases and J by 10 bases, with 17 bases between them. The CDR3 DNA sequence: TGTGCCAGCAGCCCTTATCCGGAGCGGGTCTACACCTTC. Its protein product is CASSPYPERVYTF.

The V gene is TRBV10-2, the J gene TRBJ2-7, with TRBD2 identical over 10 bases. V lost 8 bases, J lost 1 base, and 8 bases stayed unmatched. This CDR3 region has 15 residues. Per germline, CDR1 WSHSY and CDR2 SAAADI. CDR3 in amino acids: CASGWTSGPSYEQYF. The CDR3 DNA is TGCGCCAGCGGTTGGACTAGCGGACCGTCCTACGAGCAGTACTTC.

This clone came up a few times. J is TRBJ2-7 and V is TRBV5-1; 7 bases match TRBD2. The CDR3 totals 15 residues. The germline CDR1 and CDR2 sequences are SGHRS and YFSETQ. V gave up 0 bases and J gave up 4 bases; unmatched junction bases: 7. CDR3 protein: CASSLAAGDPYEQYF. The CDR3 DNA reads TGCGCCAGCAGCTTGGCGGCGGGGGACCCTTACGAGCAGTACTTC.

There are a few counts of this clone. This CDR3 reads CASSALNNEQFF. CDR3 nucleotides: TGTGCCAGCAGCGCCTTAAACAATGAGCAGTTCTTC. The chain is built from TRBV9 and TRBJ2-1, with D unresolved. The CDR3 length is 12 residues. Trimming removed 3 bases from V and 5 bases from J, with 6 bases in between. Germline CDR1 SGDLS, CDR2 YYNGEE. The full variable domain, rest sourced from reference TRBV9 and TRBJ2-1, is DSGVTQTPKHLITATGQRVTLRCSPRSGDLSVYWYQQSLDQGLQFLIQYYNGEERAKGNILERFSAQQFPDLHSELNLSSLELGDSALYFCASSALNNEQFFGPGTRLTVL.

V usage is TRBV10-2 and J usage is TRBJ1-1; no firm D call. V was cut by 6 bases and J by 0 bases, with 11 bases left in between. Germline V gene lookup returns CDR1 WSHSY and CDR2 SAAADI. There are 14 residues in the CDR3. CDR3 loop: CASRLGGVNTEAFF. The DNA for the CDR3 is TGCGCCAGCAGGCTGGGCGGGGTGAACACTGAAGCTTTCTTT.

This clone was seen only once. The genes are TRBV4-1 and TRBJ2-3; the match to TRBD1 covers 11 bases. CDR1 MGHRA and CDR2 YSYEKL come from the germline V gene. This CDR3 is 17 amino acids long. The V gene end was trimmed by 1 base and the J gene end by 5 bases; junction bases not matched to a gene: 8. In DNA form, the CDR3 reads TGCGCCAGCAGCCAAGTTGGCAGGGACAGGGGGATAGATACGCAGTATTTT. This translates into CASSQVGRDRGIDTQYF.

The chain employs TRBV29-1 and TRBJ2-7; possible D gene TRBD2, 5 bases. The germline CDR1 and CDR2 sequences are SQVTM and ANQGSEA. This CDR3 spans 11 amino acids. V was trimmed by 3 bases and J by 4 bases, leaving 7 bases between them. CDR3 residues: CSVDEGYEQYF. In nucleotides, the CDR3 is TGCAGCGTTGACGAGGGTTACGAGCAGTACTTC.

This chain connects TRBV4-1 to TRBJ1-1; perhaps TRBD1 as D (6 bases). Trimming left V 0 bases short and J 1 base short, with 9 bases between. The CDR3 is made up of 15 amino acids. Germline CDR1 reads MGHRA; CDR2 reads YSYEKL. The CDR3 sequence: CASSQEAQGNTEAFF. The CDR3 DNA reads as TGCGCCAGCAGCCAAGAGGCACAGGGGAACACTGAAGCTTTCTTT.

As concerns this clone: An end of the junction does not agree with germline; a read error may underlie this. The V call is TRBV7-2, the J call TRBJ1-5; D perhaps matches TRBD1 (6 bases). This CDR3 comprises 18 residues. CDR1 and CDR2 from the germline V gene are SGHTA and FQGNSA. The CDR3 DNA reads as TGTGCCAGCATCTTAGATGGGGGCTGGGTTTTTACCAATCAGCCCCAGCATTTT. Translated: CASILDGGWVFTNQPQHF.

The J gene is TRBJ1-1, the V gene TRBV15, with 10 bases that match TRBD1. The CDR3 length is 17 residues. Germline loops: CDR1 LNHNV, CDR2 YYDKDF (reference sequence). J was trimmed by 7 bases and V by 0 bases; bases with no gene match: 11. CDR3 coding DNA: TGTGCCACCAGCAGAGAGTTGGTAGGGACAGGGGTAGGTGAAGCTTTCTTT. It encodes CATSRELVGTGVGEAFF.